The 23 T cell receptor beta chains reported below all come from one sample, sequenced in a study of naive and memory T cell subsets. The sample's treatment: skin biopsy from PPD injection site in Mantoux-positive individual. An oligonucleotide containing a UMI was ligated to the 3' end of TCR cDNA. The SP2 primer and nested alpha and beta constant region primers amplified ligated cDNA in four rounds. TCRdb processed the UMI-ligation and nested PCR reads anew with MiXCR; each CDR3 protein has one entry. The sample carries around 14,000 distinct CDR3 sequences, 4% to 6.5% recorded once. The specimen comprised skin, sampled from a tuberculin skin test site. These receptors all stem from an adult in good health.

This clonotype occurred many times. This chain connects TRBV18 to TRBJ1-1; D call uncertain. Between the trimmed V and J ends, which lost 4 bases and 1 base, there was a span of 10 bases. CDR1 and CDR2 (germline): KGHSH, LQKENI. CDR3 size: 14 residues. CDR3 loop: CASSRLEGNTEAFF. DNA of the CDR3: TGTGCCAGCTCACGCCTGGAGGGGAACACTGAAGCTTTCTTT.

This clonotype has at least ten counts. The J gene is TRBJ1-1, the V gene TRBV6-2 or TRBV6-3, with TRBD1 identical over 12 bases. This CDR3 spans 16 amino acids. Germline trimming cut 6 bases from V and 4 bases from J; bases unmatched to any gene: 9. CDR1 MNHEY and CDR2 SVGEGT come from the germline V gene. The CDR3 region is CASRDRDRGRGTEAFF. DNA of the CDR3: TGTGCCAGCAGAGACCGGGACAGGGGGCGAGGCACTGAAGCTTTCTTT.

This clonotype was seen many times. The chain couples TRBV9 to TRBJ2-2, with 8 bases lining up with TRBD2. Germline V gene sequence: CDR1 SGDLS, CDR2 YYNGEE. Trimming cost V 3 bases and J 3 bases; bases outside gene matches: 7. The CDR3 has 16 residues. The CDR3 region is CASSARTSHDTGELFF. CDR3 in DNA: TGTGCCAGCAGCGCCCGGACTAGCCACGACACCGGGGAGCTGTTTTTT.

By its share, this clonotype is medium-sized. The chain uses TRBV29-1 and TRBJ2-7, with D possibly called TRBD1 or TRBD2 (5 bases each). The CDR3 spans 13 residues. Germline assignment: CDR1 SQVTM and CDR2 ANQGSEA. V was shortened by 5 bases and J by 1 base, with 12 bases between the two germline ends. The CDR3 coding sequence is TGCAGCGTTAACGGGGCCCTTTCCTACGAGCAGTACTTC. The encoded protein is CSVNGALSYEQYF.

This clonotype was observed many times. V usage is TRBV3-1 and J usage is TRBJ2-5, with D perhaps matching TRBD1 (5 bases). Germline V gene sequence: CDR1 LGHDT, CDR2 YNNKEL (reference sequence). This CDR3 has 15 residues. Deletions cut 2 bases from V and 2 bases from J, with 12 bases between. This CDR3 reads CASSQQRQSQETQYF. CDR3 DNA sequence: TGTGCCAGCAGCCAACAGAGACAGTCTCAAGAGACCCAGTACTTC.

By share, this clonotype counts as medium-sized. The V gene is TRBV18, the J gene TRBJ2-6; D not resolved. The CDR3 runs 12 residues. Looked up from germline, CDR1 is KGHSH and CDR2 is LQKENI. V lost 4 bases and J lost 10, with 8 bases in between. The CDR3 DNA follows: TGTGCCAGCTCACGTGAGGAGAACGTCCTGACTTTC. It encodes CASSREENVLTF.

This clonotype was counted at least ten times. This sequence joins TRBV7-2 and TRBJ2-1; D call uncertain. V lost 5 bases and J 7 bases, leaving 12 bases between the germline ends. Germline lookup yields CDR1 SGHTA and CDR2 FQGNSA. This CDR3 has 13 residues. The CDR3 nucleotides are TGTGCCAGCAGCGCCCAGAGGCGGAATGAGCAGTTCTTC. Protein: CASSAQRRNEQFF.

This clonotype was detected ten times or more. V usage is TRBV9 and J usage is TRBJ1-5; unclear D gene. The length of the CDR3 is 15 residues. V gave up 0 bases and J gave up 4 bases, with 11 bases separating them. The germline V gene encodes CDR1 SGDLS and CDR2 YYNGEE. In DNA, the CDR3 is TGTGCCAGCAGCGTAGATGGGGAACCTAATCAGCCCCAGCATTTT. It encodes CASSVDGEPNQPQHF.

By sample fraction, this clonotype is medium-sized. This rearrangement joins TRBV2 to TRBJ2-2; D uncertain. In germline, CDR1 is SNHLY, CDR2 FYNNEI. V lost 4 bases to trimming and J lost 5 bases, with 14 bases between them. The CDR3 covers 15 residues. The CDR3 DNA reads TGTGCCAGCAGTGTGTCCCTGGCCGGGACCGGGGAGCTGTTTTTT. It is translated as CASSVSLAGTGELFF.

Concerning this clonotype: A much larger clone differs by one base, so this may be a read error. The chain combines TRBV5-1 with TRBJ1-1; a weak D match, TRBD1 (6 bases). Germline loops: CDR1 SGHRS, CDR2 YFSETQ. The CDR3 has 16 residues. CDR3 residues: CASSKADRLVNTEALF. The CDR3 DNA reads TGCGCCAGCAGCAAGGCTGACAGGCTAGTGAACACTGAAGCTCTCTTT.

V usage is TRBV18 and J usage is TRBJ2-7, with 10 nucleotides matching TRBD1. V shed 6 bases and J 1 base; nucleotides not matched to a gene: 3. Germline V gives CDR1 KGHSH, CDR2 LQKENI. This CDR3 has 14 amino acids. CDR3 DNA: TGTGCCAGCTCGAGGACAGGGGGGTCCTACGAGCAGTACTTC. This sequence encodes CASSRTGGSYEQYF.

This clonotype was recorded at least ten times. The chain couples TRBV6-2 or TRBV6-3 to TRBJ1-5, with D uncertain. The CDR3 runs to 15 residues. Per germline, CDR1 MNHEY and CDR2 SVGEGT. The V and J ends lost 2 bases and 3 bases respectively, with 11 bases between them. This CDR3 reads CASSYAQAYNQPQHF. In DNA form, the CDR3 reads TGTGCCAGCAGTTACGCCCAGGCATACAATCAGCCCCAGCATTTT.

Many counts were recorded for this clonotype. This rearrangement joins TRBV5-4 to TRBJ2-5; 7 nucleotides align to TRBD2. This CDR3 has 14 amino acids. CDR1 is SGHNT, CDR2 YYREEE, per germline (reference sequence). V shed 2 bases and J 5 bases; nucleotides not matched to a gene: 6. This CDR3 is CASSLSGVAETQYF. The CDR3 DNA reads TGTGCCAGCAGCTTAAGCGGGGTGGCGGAGACCCAGTACTTC.

This clonotype was recorded many times. This chain joins TRBV14 and TRBJ2-2, with D perhaps TRBD1 (5 bases). V gave up 2 bases and J gave up 5 bases, with 15 bases separating them. The CDR3 has 16 amino acids. CDR1 SGHDN and CDR2 FVKESK come from the germline V gene. The CDR3 spells CASSQNPRAKTGELFF. Written as DNA, the CDR3 is TGTGCCAGCAGCCAAAACCCCAGGGCAAAGACCGGGGAGCTGTTTTTT. Full variable domain (rest looked up from reference TRBV14 and TRBJ2-2): EAGVTQFPSHSVIEKGQTVTLRCDPISGHDNLYWYRRVMGKEIKFLLHFVKESKQDESGMPNNRFLAERTGGTYSTLKVQPAELEDSGVYFCASSQNPRAKTGELFFGEGSRLTVL.

This clonotype was picked up many times. V is TRBV5-1 and J is TRBJ2-7, with TRBD2 matching over 10 bases. Germline trimming cut 7 bases from V and 1 base from J; bases unmatched to any gene: 5. This CDR3 is built from 14 residues. Germline V gene lookup returns CDR1 SGHRS and CDR2 YFSETQ. The CDR3 region is CASGQTSGSYEQYF. The CDR3 DNA reads as TGCGCCAGCGGGCAGACTAGCGGGTCCTACGAGCAGTACTTC.

This clonotype was counted at least ten times. V is TRBV7-9 and J is TRBJ2-1; TRBD2 is a possible D gene (6 bases). CDR1 is SEHNR, CDR2 FQNEAQ, per germline (reference sequence). Trimming cost V 2 bases and J 8 bases, with 16 bases left between them. The CDR3 loop spans 15 amino acids. The DNA for the CDR3 is TGTGCCAGCAGCTTACTCGGACTACTCAGCTATGAGCAGTTCTTC. Translating gives CASSLLGLLSYEQFF.

This clonotype was counted many times. This CDR3 is CASSLALGDSSYEQYF. The CDR3 DNA reads TGTGCCAGCAGCTTAGCATTGGGGGACAGCTCCTACGAGCAGTACTTC. This chain uses TRBV7-2 with TRBJ2-7; 7 bases line up with TRBD1. J lost 0 bases, V lost 0 bases, and 5 bases had no gene match. The CDR3 totals 16 residues. CDR1 is SGHTA and CDR2 is FQGNSA in the germline V gene.

This clonotype was counted at least ten times. This sequence joins TRBV12-3 or TRBV12-4 and TRBJ2-7, with 7 nucleotides matching TRBD2. The CDR3 is 13 residues long. Trimming cost V 6 bases and J 3 bases; bases outside gene matches: 5. The CDR3 is CASRQAGRYEQYF. CDR3 nucleotides: TGTGCCAGCAGACAAGCGGGACGCTACGAGCAGTACTTC.

This clonotype has at least ten counts. The chain employs TRBV29-1 and TRBJ1-4; a possible D gene is TRBD1 (5 bases). Trimming stripped 4 bases from V and 9 bases from J, with 12 bases between. The CDR3 totals 12 residues. CDR1 and CDR2 from the germline V gene are SQVTM and ANQGSEA. The CDR3 DNA is TGCAGCGTTGGATGGGGGAATAAAAAACTGTTTTTT. This codes for CSVGWGNKKLFF.

The chain combines TRBV19 with TRBJ1-2; TRBD1 is a possible D gene (5 bases). V dropped 4 bases and J dropped 2 bases, with 17 bases sitting between them. Germline-derived CDR1 and CDR2 are LNHDA and SQIVND (reference sequence). This CDR3 contains 16 residues. The CDR3 coding sequence is TGTGCCAGTAGTACGCAGGCCGGGACGGGGAACTATGGCTACACCTTC. As protein: CASSTQAGTGNYGYTF.

There are many counts of this clonotype. The rearrangement uses TRBV5-1 and TRBJ2-3, with a possible D match to TRBD1 (6 bases). The CDR3 length is 18 residues. V lost 4 bases and J lost 0, with 21 bases in between. Per germline, CDR1 SGHRS and CDR2 YFSETQ. The CDR3 coding sequence is TGCGCCAGCAGCGAGTCCCTCAGGGGTCCCCCGAGCACAGATACGCAGTATTTT. It encodes CASSESLRGPPSTDTQYF.

This clonotype is medium-sized (0.01 to 0.1%) by share. The chain carries TRBV6-4 and TRBJ1-1; 7 bases match TRBD1. The CDR3 contains 12 residues. Germline V lookup: CDR1 MRHNA, CDR2 SNTAGT. With 8 bases clipped from V and 7 bases from J, the junction kept 7 bases outside the gene matches. The CDR3 nucleotides read TGTGCCAGCCGAGGACAGGAGGGTGAAGCTTTCTTT. Its translation: CASRGQEGEAFF.

This clonotype was counted many times. V is TRBV4-2 and J is TRBJ1-4, with TRBD1 as a possible D gene (5 bases). Per germline, CDR1 LGHNA and CDR2 YNFKEQ. The V and J ends lost 5 bases and 4 bases respectively, with 11 bases between them. This CDR3 comprises 14 residues. The CDR3 bases are TGTGCCAGCAGCGGGGACGCCTATAATGAAAAACTGTTTTTT. Protein: CASSGDAYNEKLFF.